These T cell receptor beta chains were read from a single sample in a study of T cells in Graves' hyperthyroidism and ophthalmopathy. TCRdb ran MiXCR on the multiplex PCR reads and lists one entry per CDR3 protein. Seen here are roughly 700,000 distinct CDR3 sequences, 14% observed once, and the top ten hold roughly a tenth. Input material: blood. The receptor set was obtained from a woman younger than 30 with Graves' hyperthyroidism. The CDR3 runs from the conserved cysteine through the conserved F or W. A D gene is named only where the DNA matches it firmly. The size entry is marked missing in some rows and otherwise reads once, few, many or a size class.

CDR3 length	J gene	D gene	V gene	clone size	CDR3 protein	CDR3 DNA
15	TRBJ2-3	.	TRBV13	.	CASSLGPRPTDTQYF	TGTGCCAGCAGCTTAGGCCCTCGGCCCACAGATACGCAGTATTTT
14	TRBJ2-7	.	TRBV7-2	.	CASSLYVIRDEQYF	TGTGCCAGCAGCTTATATGTGATCCGAGACGAGCAGTACTTC
12	TRBJ2-1	.	TRBV10-3	few	CAISVTDNEQFF	TGTGCCATCAGTGTGACTGACAATGAGCAGTTCTTC
17	TRBJ2-7	TRBD2	TRBV7-2	many	CASSPPGLAGGDYEQYF	TGTGCCAGCAGCCCACCGGGACTAGCGGGAGGTGACTACGAGCAGTACTTC
15	TRBJ2-1	TRBD2	TRBV6-1	many	CASRVGLAAYNEQFF	TGTGCCAGCAGGGTTGGACTAGCGGCCTACAATGAGCAGTTCTTC
12	TRBJ1-4	.	TRBV28	once	CASTKFNRTPLF	TGTGCCAGCACTAAATTCAACCGGACGCCCCTTTTT
15	TRBJ1-5	TRBD1	TRBV12-3/TRBV12-4	few	CASSSGTGGNQPQHF	TGTGCCAGCAGTTCGGGGACAGGGGGCAATCAGCCCCAGCATTTT
15	TRBJ2-7	TRBD1	TRBV12-3/TRBV12-4	many	CASSLPGTGGNEQYF	TGTGCCAGCAGTTTACCCGGGACAGGGGGAAACGAGCAGTACTTC
19	TRBJ2-2	.	TRBV12-3/TRBV12-4	few	CASTHRSLGARKNTGELFF	TGTGCCAGCACCCACCGGTCTCTGGGCGCGAGGAAGAACACCGGGGAGCTGTTTTTT
17	TRBJ1-4	TRBD1	TRBV7-6	many	CASSLVGTDRENEKLFF	TGTGCCAGCAGCTTAGTAGGGACAGATAGAGAGAATGAAAAACTGTTTTTT
16	TRBJ2-1	TRBD2	TRBV6-2/TRBV6-3	many	CASSYSTSGSVDEQFF	TGTGCCAGCAGTTACTCAACTAGCGGGAGTGTGGATGAGCAGTTCTTC
12	TRBJ2-7	.	TRBV7-9	many	CASSFQGHEQYF	TGTGCCAGCAGCTTTCAGGGCCACGAGCAGTACTTC
18	TRBJ2-7	TRBD1	TRBV9	few	CASSVGMTGVEGAYEQYF	TGTGCCAGCAGCGTAGGAATGACAGGGGTGGAGGGCGCCTACGAGCAGTACTTC
12	TRBJ1-2	.	TRBV7-2	.	CASSPHWAFYTF	TGTGCCAGCAGCCCCCATTGGGCCTTCTACACCTTC
14	TRBJ2-2	TRBD1	TRBV30	many	CAWMWDRGSGELFF	TGTGCCTGGATGTGGGACAGGGGGTCCGGGGAGCTGTTTTTT
16	TRBJ1-5	.	TRBV2	many	CASRHITTVGNQPQHF	TGTGCCAGCCGGCACATAACGACAGTTGGCAATCAGCCCCAGCATTTT
13	TRBJ1-5	.	TRBV20-1	few	CSARDSPGQPQHF	TGCAGTGCTAGAGACAGCCCTGGTCAGCCCCAGCATTTT
16	TRBJ2-7	.	TRBV3-1	many	CASSQDLGGDRYEQYF	TGTGCCAGCAGCCAAGATCTGGGGGGAGACAGATACGAGCAGTACTTC
16	TRBJ2-1	TRBD1	TRBV2	.	CASSPGTGVPYNEQFF	TGTGCCAGCAGTCCCGGGACAGGAGTTCCCTACAATGAGCAGTTCTTC
14	TRBJ1-2	.	TRBV2	many	CASRGDNPNYGYTF	TGTGCCAGCAGGGGGGACAATCCTAACTATGGCTACACCTTC